The sequence of this T cell receptor (beta chain) was determined in a study of T cells after yellow fever vaccination. Study overall: SMART-Seq v4 Ultra Low Input prepared the low-cell-number fractions. Findings and limits, study-wide: Abundant bulk-population clonotypes could contaminate the FACS-sorted repertoires.

Points on this clonotype: The target antigen is unknown.

In germline, CDR1 is SGHTA, CDR2 FQGTGA. Trimming cost V 2 bases and J 0 bases, with 8 bases left between them. The CDR3 loop spans 15 amino acids. The study made its TCR cDNA through 5'RACE template switching. That step introduced a universal primer site along with UMIs. TCRdb itself ran the 5' RACE reads through MiXCR, one entry per CDR3 protein. The data contain approximately 160,000 distinct CDR3 sequences, over 7% of them singletons. The gene calls are TRBV7-3 and TRBJ1-3; possible D gene TRBD1, 5 bases. The clonotype comes from a man in his late teens or twenties who received the YFV17D yellow fever vaccine. This specimen was CD8+ T cells sorted from PBMCs, taken 45 days after the yellow fever booster vaccination. CDR3 DNA sequence: TGTGCCAGCAGCTTAGGGGGGAGCTCTGGAAACACCATATATTTT. This gives the protein CASSLGGSSGNTIYF.